The source of this T cell receptor beta chain is a study of control samples from healthy donors and cancer patients. CDR3 size: 15 residues. Libraries were prepared by immunoSEQ multiplex PCR; TCRdb keeps only in-frame clonotypes and omits some of them. The sample lists under 150,000 clones, around 89% occurring once. What was sequenced was blood. This rearrangement joins TRBV21-1 to TRBJ1-4. TRBV21-1 is listed as a pseudogene. The receptor's source is a middle-aged man in good health. As DNA, the CDR3 is TGTGCCAGCAGCATGCCCCGGGAGATAAATGAAAAACTGTTTTTT. It specifies CASSMPREINEKLFF.